The rows below give T cell receptor beta chains drawn from one sample of a study of early T cells in non-severe SARS-CoV-2 infection. TCRdb re-called the 5' RACE reads with MiXCR, one entry per CDR3 protein. The sample has about 31,000 distinct CDR3 sequences, roughly 5.8% seen once. The sequenced material came from whole blood. All receptors come from an adult who was a healthcare worker with PCR-confirmed SARS-CoV-2 infection or an uninfected control (not recorded which). The CDR3 runs from the conserved cysteine through the conserved F or W. Fields, in order: D gene, J gene, V gene, clone size, CDR3 protein, CDR3 DNA. D genes are given only for firm matches. The size of a clone is reported for some rows only, either as once, few or many, or as a class for expanded clones.

D: TRBD1; J: TRBJ1-2; V: TRBV18; size: many; CDR3: CASSRVDTGTGGLWYGYTF; DNA: TGTGCCAGCTCACGCGTGGATACCGGGACAGGGGGTTTATGGTATGGCTACACCTTC
D: NA; J: TRBJ2-3; V: TRBV7-2; size: many; CDR3: CASSQQTHINTQYF; DNA: TGTGCCAGCAGCCAACAAACCCACATAAATACGCAGTATTTT
D: NA; J: TRBJ2-1; V: TRBV4-1; size: many; CDR3: CASSQTLGVVSYNEQFF; DNA: TGCGCCAGCAGCCAAACCCTTGGAGTTGTGTCCTACAATGAGCAGTTCTTC
D: TRBD1; J: TRBJ2-7; V: TRBV7-9; size: many; CDR3: CASSNSQGPQPSYEQYF; DNA: TGTGCCAGCAGTAACTCACAGGGGCCCCAGCCCTCCTACGAGCAGTACTTC
D: NA; J: TRBJ2-1; V: TRBV5-1; size: many; CDR3: CASSLGAKSYNEQFF; DNA: TGCGCCAGCAGCTTGGGTGCGAAGTCGTACAATGAGCAGTTCTTC
D: NA; J: TRBJ2-3; V: TRBV20-1; size: many; CDR3: CRGSPLALKRATDTQYF; DNA: TGCAGGGGATCCCCCCTAGCGCTAAAAAGGGCCACAGATACGCAGTATTTT
D: NA; J: TRBJ2-4; V: TRBV7-2; size: many; CDR3: CASSFFPDGNIQYF; DNA: TGTGCCAGCAGCTTTTTTCCCGACGGAAACATTCAGTACTTC
D: TRBD2; J: TRBJ2-7; V: TRBV20-1; size: NA; CDR3: CSARDLGTSGIREQYF; DNA: TGCAGTGCTAGAGATTTAGGGACTAGCGGGATCCGCGAGCAGTACTTC
D: NA; J: TRBJ1-5; V: TRBV7-9; size: many; CDR3: CASSPPGWGNQPQHF; DNA: TGTGCCAGCAGCCCGCCGGGCTGGGGCAATCAGCCCCAGCATTTT
D: NA; J: TRBJ2-2; V: TRBV6-2/TRBV6-3; size: many; CDR3: CASSYSPGAPRTGELFF; DNA: TGTGCCAGCAGTTACAGTCCGGGTGCCCCGCGGACCGGGGAGCTGTTTTTT
D: TRBD1; J: TRBJ2-4; V: TRBV6-2/TRBV6-3; size: many; CDR3: CASSWDSKNIQYF; DNA: TGTGCCAGCAGTTGGGACAGCAAAAACATTCAGTACTTC
D: TRBD2; J: TRBJ2-1; V: TRBV27; size: few; CDR3: CASSGTSGQENEQFF; DNA: TGTGCCAGCAGTGGGACTAGCGGCCAGGAGAATGAGCAGTTCTTC
D: NA; J: TRBJ1-4; V: TRBV12-3/TRBV12-4; size: many; CDR3: CASRGGRTNEKLFF; DNA: TGTGCCAGCAGAGGAGGAAGGACTAATGAAAAACTGTTTTTT
D: NA; J: TRBJ2-6; V: TRBV3-1; size: many; CDR3: CASSPGNLRLAGANVLTF; DNA: TGTGCCAGCAGCCCGGGAAACCTCCGTCTCGCTGGGGCCAACGTCCTGACTTTC
D: NA; J: TRBJ2-7; V: TRBV7-2; size: many; CDR3: CASSLGSDGLGYEQYF; DNA: TGTGCCAGCAGCTTAGGTTCGGACGGCCTGGGGTACGAGCAGTACTTC
D: NA; J: TRBJ2-5; V: TRBV28; size: few; CDR3: CATDNFQETQYF; DNA: TGTGCCACCGACAACTTTCAAGAGACCCAGTACTTC
D: TRBD2; J: TRBJ2-5; V: TRBV4-3; size: many; CDR3: CASSRGGAGGKQETQYF; DNA: TGCGCCAGCAGCCGCGGAGGAGCGGGGGGCAAACAAGAGACCCAGTACTTC
D: TRBD2; J: TRBJ2-3; V: TRBV6-6; size: NA; CDR3: CASSYSAGGPRDTQYF; DNA: TGTGCCAGCAGTTACTCAGCGGGAGGGCCGAGAGATACGCAGTATTTT
D: TRBD2; J: TRBJ2-1; V: TRBV4-1; size: NA; CDR3: CASSQERLAGAYNEQFF; DNA: TGCGCCAGCAGCCAAGAACGGCTAGCGGGAGCTTACAATGAGCAGTTCTTC
D: NA; J: TRBJ1-5; V: TRBV19; size: NA; CDR3: CASSIVGASNQPQHF; DNA: TGTGCCAGTAGTATAGTCGGGGCAAGCAATCAGCCCCAGCATTTT
D: NA; J: TRBJ2-5; V: TRBV9; size: many; CDR3: CASSVGLGYQEETQYF; DNA: TGTGCCAGCAGCGTAGGATTGGGGTATCAGGAGGAGACCCAGTACTTC
D: NA; J: TRBJ2-1; V: TRBV20-1; size: many; CDR3: CSAIESSEQFF; DNA: TGCAGTGCCATTGAGAGTTCTGAGCAGTTCTTC
D: NA; J: TRBJ1-2; V: TRBV10-3; size: many; CDR3: CAISVTAYGYTF; DNA: TGTGCCATCAGTGTCACCGCCTATGGCTACACCTTC
D: TRBD1; J: TRBJ2-1; V: TRBV7-3; size: many; CDR3: CASSHEQGGQFF; DNA: TGTGCCAGCAGTCATGAACAGGGGGGACAGTTCTTC
D: TRBD2; J: TRBJ2-1; V: TRBV6-6; size: many; CDR3: CASSYSTSGVDEQFF; DNA: TGTGCCAGCAGTTACTCGACTAGCGGGGTAGATGAGCAGTTCTTC
D: NA; J: TRBJ2-7; V: TRBV10-3; size: many; CDR3: CAISEQGGGEQYF; DNA: TGTGCCATCAGTGAGCAGGGGGGCGGTGAGCAGTACTTC
D: NA; J: TRBJ2-5; V: TRBV13; size: many; CDR3: CASSSAGGETQYF; DNA: TGTGCCAGCAGCTCCGCCGGCGGGGAGACCCAGTACTTC
D: NA; J: TRBJ1-1; V: TRBV6-5; size: many; CDR3: CASSQGRLNTEAFF; DNA: TGTGCCAGCAGTCAAGGAAGATTGAACACTGAAGCTTTCTTT
D: TRBD1; J: TRBJ2-7; V: TRBV4-3; size: few; CDR3: CASSQGLGQGAYEQYF; DNA: TGCGCCAGCAGCCAGGGGCTCGGACAGGGCGCCTACGAGCAGTACTTC
D: NA; J: TRBJ1-1; V: TRBV5-1; size: many; CDR3: CASSYGGGNTEAFF; DNA: TGCGCCAGCAGCTATGGAGGGGGGAACACTGAAGCTTTCTTT
D: NA; J: TRBJ2-3; V: TRBV3-1; size: few; CDR3: CASSQGWADTQYF; DNA: TGTGCCAGCAGCCAAGGTTGGGCAGATACGCAGTATTTT
D: TRBD1; J: TRBJ1-4; V: TRBV7-8; size: few; CDR3: CASSAKGGAGNEKLFF; DNA: TGTGCCAGCAGCGCAAAAGGGGGCGCGGGTAATGAAAAACTGTTTTTT
D: NA; J: TRBJ2-2; V: TRBV2; size: few; CDR3: CASSELPGPPTGELFF; DNA: TGTGCCAGCAGTGAACTCCCAGGGCCCCCCACCGGGGAGCTGTTTTTT
D: TRBD1; J: TRBJ2-5; V: TRBV29-1; size: many; CDR3: CSVRQGGKETQYF; DNA: TGCAGCGTTCGACAGGGGGGGAAAGAGACCCAGTACTTC
D: TRBD2; J: TRBJ2-1; V: TRBV12-3/TRBV12-4; size: many; CDR3: CASSQGDARRSGENGQFF; DNA: TGTGCCAGCAGCCAAGGGGATGCTCGGCGAAGCGGGGAGAACGGGCAGTTCTTC
D: NA; J: TRBJ1-2; V: TRBV4-3; size: medium-sized; CDR3: CASSQTGVYGYTF; DNA: TGCGCCAGCAGCCAGACAGGAGTCTATGGCTACACCTTC
D: TRBD1; J: TRBJ2-6; V: TRBV24-1; size: many; CDR3: CATSDFPGQGKTSGANVLTF; DNA: TGTGCCACCAGTGATTTCCCGGGACAGGGGAAGACATCTGGGGCCAACGTCCTGACTTTC
D: NA; J: TRBJ2-3; V: TRBV2; size: many; CDR3: CASSLNTDTQYF; DNA: TGTGCCAGCAGCCTCAACACAGATACGCAGTATTTT
D: TRBD2; J: TRBJ2-5; V: TRBV14; size: many; CDR3: CASSQETSVKRETQYF; DNA: TGTGCCAGCAGCCAAGAGACTAGCGTTAAGCGAGAGACCCAGTACTTC
D: TRBD1; J: TRBJ2-7; V: TRBV18; size: many; CDR3: CASSTGTGGAGEQYF; DNA: TGTGCCAGCTCGACCGGGACAGGGGGCGCGGGGGAGCAGTACTTC
D: NA; J: TRBJ2-2; V: TRBV7-3; size: many; CDR3: CASSLTGTGELFF; DNA: TGTGCCAGCAGCTTAACAGGCACCGGGGAGCTGTTTTTT
D: NA; J: TRBJ1-1; V: TRBV30; size: many; CDR3: CAWGNTVDTEAFF; DNA: TGTGCCTGGGGAAACACGGTAGACACTGAAGCTTTCTTT
D: TRBD1; J: TRBJ2-1; V: TRBV7-9; size: many; CDR3: CASSRDSRKGDEQFF; DNA: TGTGCCAGCAGCCGGGACAGTCGGAAAGGGGATGAGCAGTTCTTC
D: TRBD2; J: TRBJ2-3; V: TRBV5-1; size: NA; CDR3: CASSRITSGGATDTQYF; DNA: TGCGCCAGCAGCCGCATTACTAGCGGGGGGGCCACAGATACGCAGTATTTT
D: TRBD1; J: TRBJ1-1; V: TRBV29-1; size: few; CDR3: CSVDRTGAEAFF; DNA: TGCAGCGTTGACCGGACAGGGGCTGAAGCTTTCTTT
D: NA; J: TRBJ1-5; V: TRBV27; size: many; CDR3: CASSEKYYSNQPQHF; DNA: TGTGCCAGCAGCGAAAAGTACTATAGCAATCAGCCCCAGCATTTT
D: TRBD1; J: TRBJ1-4; V: TRBV18; size: NA; CDR3: CASSPRTGSNEKLFF; DNA: TGTGCCAGCTCACCGCGGACAGGGTCTAATGAAAAACTGTTTTTT
D: TRBD2; J: TRBJ2-1; V: TRBV24-1; size: few; CDR3: CATSDPVSGGVYNEQFF; DNA: TGTGCCACCAGTGATCCGGTTAGCGGGGGAGTCTACAATGAGCAGTTCTTC